One T cell receptor beta chain is described in this entry. Its antigen is unknown. No base-level quality is on record; no much larger clone is a single base apart. Reading from cysteine to phenylalanine, the CDR3 counts 15 amino acids. The read is trimmed to its CDR3 DNA, 45 bases read in frame from base 1. Ends trimmed: V by 7 bases, J by 0 bases; bases unmatched to a gene: 9. CDR1 LGHNT and CDR2 FRNRAP were looked up in the germline V gene. Survey-level sequencing on the immunoSEQ platform was used to profile TCR beta chain repertoires. The paper's data handling went like this. CDR3 amino acid length spectratypes and V-J pairing frequencies were compared, and repertoire diversity was measured with the inverse Simpson index. To annotate clonotypes specific to SARS-CoV-2, CMV, influenza A and EBV, TCR beta CDR3 sequences were compared against VDJdb. Sourced from immuneACCESS, this table was stored by TCRdb with only in-frame sequences that have V and J called. A share of the clones is absent; for the studies checked, an unresolved V gene accounts for under half, and the remainder has no known explanation. That table furnishes V, J and clone size, whereas the DNA furnished D and trimming. A total of roughly 68,000 clones appear in this sample, about 94% of them only once. Of the sample, around 4.5% falls within the top ten clones.

The entry originates in a study (dated by TCRdb to between 2021 and 2024). The full study reports these points: According to the authors, more investigation is needed, including longitudinal sampling and evaluation of a control group.

PBMCs were isolated from peripheral blood, and TCR beta sequencing was performed on genomic DNA from unsorted PBMCs. The chain joins TRBV12-5 to TRBJ2-7; a stretch of 7 junction bases matches TRBD2. Material for sequencing was PBMCs. The sequence was collected from a man aged 40-49 years with rheumatoid arthritis. CDR3 region: CASAQTGLTSYEQYF. The nucleotide sequence is given as TGTGCTAGTGCCCAAACGGGACTAACCTCCTACGAGCAGTACTTC.